Below are 24 T cell receptor beta chains sequenced from a single sample in a study of technical replicates of blood from a handful of donors. Assay: immunoSEQ multiplex PCR; the TCRdb copy retains only in-frame clones and omits some. The data contain 75,000 to 95,000 clones, 95% to 97% of them singletons. Sequencing was performed on T cells isolated from PBMCs. Every receptor here comes from a human donor in good health.

V gene TRBV14 combines with J gene TRBJ1-2; tentatively, D is TRBD1 (6 bases). V was shortened by 5 bases and J by 8 bases, with 18 bases between the two germline ends. This CDR3 has 14 residues. The germline CDR1 and CDR2 sequences are SGHDN and FVKESK. Here the CDR3 reads CASSTRQVVEGYTF. The CDR3 coding sequence is TGTGCCAGCAGCACGAGACAGGTAGTAGAAGGCTACACCTTC.

This sequence joins TRBV9 and TRBJ1-2, with D hard to call. The germline CDR1 and CDR2 sequences are SGDLS and YYNGEE. The ends were cut back, 3 bases at V and 3 bases at J, with 12 bases in the middle. The length of the CDR3 is 14 residues. In DNA form, the CDR3 reads TGTGCCAGCAGCGAGGTCGGGGTTCACTATGGCTACACCTTC. Protein sequence: CASSEVGVHYGYTF. The entire variable domain, with the rest obtained from reference TRBV9 and TRBJ1-2, is as follows: DSGVTQTPKHLITATGQRVTLRCSPRSGDLSVYWYQQSLDQGLQFLIQYYNGEERAKGNILERFSAQQFPDLHSELNLSSLELGDSALYFCASSEVGVHYGYTFGSGTRLTVV.

The V gene is TRBV18, the J gene TRBJ1-5; tentatively, D is TRBD1 (5 bases). Per the germline V gene, CDR1 is KGHSH and CDR2 is LQKENI. Trimming took off 2 bases at V and 4 bases at J, with 15 bases between the two ends. This CDR3 contains 16 residues. CDR3 residues: CASSPNTGTSNQPQHF. CDR3 in DNA: TGTGCCAGCTCACCAAATACAGGAACATCTAATCAGCCCCAGCATTTT.

This chain uses TRBV6-4 with TRBJ2-5, with 9 bases that match TRBD2. The CDR3 sequence is 17 residues long. Germline CDR1 MRHNA, CDR2 SNTAGT. V dropped 3 bases and J dropped 4; count of bases not matched to a gene: 12. The CDR3 nucleotides read TGTGCCAGCAGTGAAGGGAGAATAGCGGGGGTTCGAGAGACCCAGTACTTC. Amino acids: CASSEGRIAGVRETQYF.

V gene TRBV10-3 combines with J gene TRBJ2-3; perhaps TRBD2 as D (5 bases). Germline CDR1 and CDR2: ENHRY and SYGVKD. Trimming shortened V by 0 bases and J by 5 bases, and 18 bases separated the two germline ends. The CDR3 contains 17 residues. CDR3 sequence (DNA): TGTGCCATCAGTGAGTCGGAACTAGTAGAAAGAAGAGATACGCAGTATTTT. Translation gives CAISESELVERRDTQYF.

The J gene is TRBJ2-1, the V gene TRBV9; 11 bases agree with TRBD1. This CDR3 spans 15 amino acids. Germline-derived CDR1 and CDR2 are SGDLS and YYNGEE. After removal of 5 bases from V and 0 bases from J, the junction contained 1 base not matched to a gene. In DNA, the CDR3 is TGTGCCAGCAGTGGGACAGGGGGCTCCTACAATGAGCAGTTCTTC. It encodes CASSGTGGSYNEQFF.

CDR3 sequence reads: CASSHPPAGELFF. The DNA for the CDR3 is TGTGCCAGCAGCCATCCCCCGGCCGGGGAGCTGTTTTTT. The chain recombines TRBV11-3 with TRBJ2-2; D not certain. The CDR3 consists of 13 residues. Germline V CDR1 and CDR2: SGHNT, YENEEA. V was shortened by 5 bases and J by 6 bases, with 10 bases between the two germline ends.

The gene calls are TRBV6-5 and TRBJ1-5; D gene unclear. The CDR3 is 13 residues long. V was clipped by 5 bases and J by 0 bases, with 5 bases between them. CDR1 is MNHEY, CDR2 SVGAGI, per germline. For the CDR3, the DNA is TGTGCCAGCAGTGTAAATAGCAATCAGCCCCAGCATTTT. This encodes CASSVNSNQPQHF.

The sample holds one count of this clone. V is TRBV5-1 and J is TRBJ2-1; possible D gene TRBD2, 5 bases. The CDR3 is made up of 14 amino acids. V lost 5 bases, J lost 3 bases, and 12 bases lay in between. CDR1 SGHRS and CDR2 YFSETQ come from the germline V gene. The CDR3 region has the DNA TGCGCCAGCAGGGTGGGAGAGAGCTACAATGAGCAGTTCTTC. Residues: CASRVGESYNEQFF.

This clone was seen just once. The chain joins TRBV4-1 to TRBJ2-7; D gene ambiguous. The CDR3 is 15 amino acids. Trimming took off 0 bases at V and 2 bases at J, with 11 bases between the two ends. The germline V gene encodes CDR1 MGHRA and CDR2 YSYEKL. The CDR3 reads CASSQDIAVTYEQYF. CDR3 nucleotide sequence: TGCGCCAGCAGCCAAGATATCGCAGTCACCTACGAGCAGTACTTC.

The sample holds one count of this clone. The genes are TRBV6-5 and TRBJ1-1; D not resolved. Germline lookup yields CDR1 MNHEY and CDR2 SVGAGI. Trimming took off 2 bases at V and 3 bases at J, with 13 bases between the two ends. This CDR3 is built from 15 residues. In DNA form, the CDR3 reads TGTGCCAGCAGTTACACGATCTCTCGGGACACTGAAGCTTTCTTT. Translation gives CASSYTISRDTEAFF.

The chain uses TRBV6-6 and TRBJ1-5; no clear D gene. V was cut by 2 bases and J by 9 bases, with 8 bases left in between. Germline V gene lookup returns CDR1 MNHNY and CDR2 SVGAGI (reference sequence). There are 12 residues in the CDR3. The CDR3 bases are TGTGCCAGCAGTTACGACTTGGGGCCCCAGCATTTT. It translates to CASSYDLGPQHF.

This chain joins TRBV29-1 and TRBJ2-1; 8 bases match TRBD2. CDR3 size: 14 residues. CDR1 is SQVTM, CDR2 ANQGSEA, per germline. With V trimmed by 4 bases and J by 5 bases, 7 bases remained unmatched. In DNA, the CDR3 is TGCAGCGTTGGAAAGGCTAGCGGGCACAATGAGCAGTTCTTC. This gives the protein CSVGKASGHNEQFF.

This chain links TRBV5-4 with TRBJ1-5; 7 nucleotides align to TRBD1. V was pared by 0 bases and J by 8 bases, with 5 bases of the junction left unmatched. CDR1 and CDR2 from the germline V gene are SGHNT and YYREEE (reference sequence). CDR3 size: 14 residues. This chain's CDR3 is CASSLDRGQKPQHF. CDR3 DNA sequence: TGTGCCAGCAGCTTGGACAGGGGCCAGAAGCCCCAGCATTTT.

The chain carries TRBV6-6 and TRBJ1-3; 11 positions match TRBD1. V shed 2 bases, J shed 7 bases, and the junction held 1 base outside the gene matches. Germline-derived CDR1 and CDR2 are MNHNY and SVGAGI (reference sequence). The CDR3 contains 14 residues. This CDR3 is CASSYGQGANTIYF. The CDR3 nucleotides read TGTGCCAGCAGTTACGGACAGGGGGCCAACACCATATATTTT.

The chain uses TRBV19 and TRBJ1-2; possibly TRBD1 for D (5 bases). Per germline, CDR1 LNHDA and CDR2 SQIVND (reference sequence). CDR3 length: 12 residues. The germline V and J ends were trimmed by 4 bases and 7 bases, with 10 bases remaining between them. The CDR3 sequence: CASSSPGGGYTF. In DNA form, the CDR3 reads TGTGCCAGTAGTAGTCCCGGGGGTGGCTACACCTTC.

The chain combines TRBV19 with TRBJ2-5; 7 bases align to TRBD1. Germline V gives CDR1 LNHDA, CDR2 SQIVND (reference sequence). There are 16 residues in the CDR3. V was clipped by 5 bases and J by 4 bases; unmatched bases: 13. The CDR3 nucleotides read TGTGCCAGTAGTGAATCACAGGGGTCTAAAGTAGAGACCCAGTACTTC. It is translated as CASSESQGSKVETQYF.

The chain links TRBV19 to TRBJ2-1; D might be TRBD1 (5 bases). This CDR3 is 14 amino acids long. Trimming left V 7 bases short and J 5 bases short, with 15 bases between. Per germline, CDR1 LNHDA and CDR2 SQIVND (reference sequence). This chain's CDR3 is CASKIQGLDNEQFF. The CDR3 DNA reads TGTGCCAGTAAGATTCAGGGCCTCGACAATGAGCAGTTCTTC. Full variable domain (rest looked up from reference TRBV19 and TRBJ2-1): DGGITQSPKYLFRKEGQNVTLSCEQNLNHDAMYWYRQDPGQGLRLIYYSQIVNDFQKGDIAEGYSVSREKKESFPLTVTSAQKNPTAFYLCASKIQGLDNEQFFGPGTRLTVL.

J is TRBJ1-2 and V is TRBV19; 10 nucleotides align to TRBD1. The V gene's germline CDR1 is LNHDA and CDR2 SQIVND (reference sequence). Trimming cost V 9 bases and J 5 bases; bases outside gene matches: 3. This CDR3 has 12 amino acids. Here the CDR3 reads CARTGGWYGYTF. The DNA of the CDR3 is TGTGCCAGGACAGGGGGCTGGTATGGCTACACCTTC.

The chain couples TRBV7-3 to TRBJ2-3; D remains unclear. This CDR3 comprises 13 residues. Germline V CDR1 and CDR2: SGHTA, FQGTGA. Deletions cut 5 bases from V and 2 bases from J, with 8 bases between. CDR3 nucleotide sequence: TGTGCCAGCAGCCTACCCGTCACAGATACGCAGTATTTT. Translating gives CASSLPVTDTQYF. Full variable domain (remainder filled in from reference TRBV7-3 and TRBJ2-3): GAGVSQTPSNKVTEKGKYVELRCDPISGHTALYWYRQSLGQGPEFLIYFQGTGAADDSGLPNDRFFAVRPEGSVSTLKIQRTERGDSAVYLCASSLPVTDTQYFGPGTRLTVL.

A word on this clone: One end of the junction varies from germline; a read error may be responsible. The chain is built from TRBV4-1 and TRBJ2-5; TRBD2 is a possible D gene (6 bases). The CDR3 has 14 amino acids. From germline, CDR1 is MGHRA and CDR2 YSYEKL. CDR3 amino acids: CASTQGGVQETQYF. In DNA, the CDR3 is TGCGCCAGCACCCAAGGCGGGGTTCAAGAGACCCAGTACTTC.

This clone appeared once. The rearrangement joins TRBV4-1 to TRBJ2-5; 11 bases are shared with TRBD2. The CDR3 is 16 amino acids. Looked up from germline, CDR1 is MGHRA and CDR2 is YSYEKL. V was clipped by 0 bases and J by 5 bases; unmatched bases: 5. DNA of the CDR3: TGCGCCAGCAGCCAAGAGACTAGCGGGAATAGGGAGACCCAGTACTTC. This gives the protein CASSQETSGNRETQYF.

The V gene is TRBV21-1, the J gene TRBJ2-7; TRBD2 was called by the table and not checked on the DNA. TRBV21-1 is given as a pseudogene. The CDR3 contains 18 residues. DNA of the CDR3: TGTGCCAGCAGCAAAAGTGAGGGGATCTCGGGAGGGCCCTACGAGCAGTACTTC. Translated, it gives CASSKSEGISGGPYEQYF.

A note on this clone: The junction differs from germline at one of its ends, possibly a read error. The CDR3 sequence is CASSPDRIGAGGNEQFF. For the CDR3, the DNA is TGTGCTAGCAGCCCAGACAGGATTGGGGCTGGTGGAAATGAGCAGTTCTTC. V gene TRBV7-7 combines with J gene TRBJ2-1, with D possibly being TRBD1 (6 bases). Germline V gene lookup returns CDR1 SSHAT and CDR2 FNYEAQ (reference sequence). The CDR3 totals 17 residues.